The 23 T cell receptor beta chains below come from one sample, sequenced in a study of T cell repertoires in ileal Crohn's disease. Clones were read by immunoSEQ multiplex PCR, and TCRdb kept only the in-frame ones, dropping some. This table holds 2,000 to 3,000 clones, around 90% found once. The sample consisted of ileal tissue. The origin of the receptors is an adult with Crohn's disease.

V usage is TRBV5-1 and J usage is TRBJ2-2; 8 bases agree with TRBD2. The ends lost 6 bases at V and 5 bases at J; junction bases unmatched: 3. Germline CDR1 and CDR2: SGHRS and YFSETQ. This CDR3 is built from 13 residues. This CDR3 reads CASKASGTGELFF. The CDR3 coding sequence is TGCGCCAGCAAGGCTAGCGGGACCGGGGAGCTGTTTTTT.

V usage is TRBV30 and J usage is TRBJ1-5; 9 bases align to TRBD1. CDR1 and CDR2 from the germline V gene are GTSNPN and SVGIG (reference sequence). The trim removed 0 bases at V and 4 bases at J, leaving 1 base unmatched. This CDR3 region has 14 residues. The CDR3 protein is CAWSVGTGNQPQHF. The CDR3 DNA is TGTGCCTGGAGTGTTGGGACAGGGAATCAGCCCCAGCATTTT.

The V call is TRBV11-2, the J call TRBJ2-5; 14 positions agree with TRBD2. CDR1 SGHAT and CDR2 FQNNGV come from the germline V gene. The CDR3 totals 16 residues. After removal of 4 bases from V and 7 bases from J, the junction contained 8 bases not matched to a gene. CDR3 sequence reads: CASSSGTSGGQGTQYF. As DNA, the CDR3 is TGTGCCAGCAGCTCCGGGACTAGCGGGGGTCAGGGGACCCAGTACTTC.

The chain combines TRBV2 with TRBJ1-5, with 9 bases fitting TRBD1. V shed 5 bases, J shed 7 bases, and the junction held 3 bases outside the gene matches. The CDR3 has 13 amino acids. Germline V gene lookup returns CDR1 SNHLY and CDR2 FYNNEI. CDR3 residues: CASSRDRDQPQHF. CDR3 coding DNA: TGTGCCAGCAGTCGGGACAGGGACCAGCCCCAGCATTTT.

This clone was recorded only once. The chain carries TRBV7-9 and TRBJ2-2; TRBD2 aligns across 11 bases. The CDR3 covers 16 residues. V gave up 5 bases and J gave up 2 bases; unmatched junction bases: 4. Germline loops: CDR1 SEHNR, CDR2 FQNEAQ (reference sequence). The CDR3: CASSATSGGNTGELFF. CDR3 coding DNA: TGTGCCAGCAGCGCTACTAGCGGGGGAAACACCGGGGAGCTGTTTTTT.

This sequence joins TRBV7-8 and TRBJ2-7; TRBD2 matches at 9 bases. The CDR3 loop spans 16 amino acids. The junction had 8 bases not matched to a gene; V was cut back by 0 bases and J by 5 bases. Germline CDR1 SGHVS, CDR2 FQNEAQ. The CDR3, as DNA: TGTGCCAGCAGCTTAGCGGGGGCTAGCGGGGACCACGAGCAGTACTTC. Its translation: CASSLAGASGDHEQYF.

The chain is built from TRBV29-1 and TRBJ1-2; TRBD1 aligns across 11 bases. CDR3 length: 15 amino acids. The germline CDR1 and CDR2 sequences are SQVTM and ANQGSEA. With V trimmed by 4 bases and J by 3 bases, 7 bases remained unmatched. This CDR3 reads CSVGGQGVVDYGYTF. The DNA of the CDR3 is TGCAGCGTTGGGGGACAGGGGGTAGTAGACTATGGCTACACCTTC.

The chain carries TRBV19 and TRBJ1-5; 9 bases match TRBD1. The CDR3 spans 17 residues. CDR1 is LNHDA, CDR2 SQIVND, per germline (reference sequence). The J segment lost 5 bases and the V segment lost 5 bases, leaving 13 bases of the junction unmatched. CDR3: CASSSPPGTGRDQPQHF. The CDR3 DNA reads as TGTGCCAGTAGTTCTCCCCCTGGGACAGGGAGGGATCAGCCCCAGCATTTT. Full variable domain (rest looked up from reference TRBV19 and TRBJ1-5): DGGITQSPKYLFRKEGQNVTLSCEQNLNHDAMYWYRQDPGQGLRLIYYSQIVNDFQKGDIAEGYSVSREKKESFPLTVTSAQKNPTAFYLCASSSPPGTGRDQPQHFGDGTRLSIL.

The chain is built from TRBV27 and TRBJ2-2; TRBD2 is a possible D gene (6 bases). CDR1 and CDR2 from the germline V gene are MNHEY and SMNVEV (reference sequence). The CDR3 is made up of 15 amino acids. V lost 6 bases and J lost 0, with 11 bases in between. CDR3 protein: CASRQGLSNTGELFF. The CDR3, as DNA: TGTGCCAGCAGGCAGGGACTTTCGAACACCGGGGAGCTGTTTTTT.

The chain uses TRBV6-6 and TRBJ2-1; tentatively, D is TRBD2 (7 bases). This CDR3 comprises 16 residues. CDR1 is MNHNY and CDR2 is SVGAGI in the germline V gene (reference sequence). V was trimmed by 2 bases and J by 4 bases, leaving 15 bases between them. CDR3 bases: TGTGCCAGCAGTTACCCCGGGGGGCCAATGTACAATGAGCAGTTCTTC. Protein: CASSYPGGPMYNEQFF.

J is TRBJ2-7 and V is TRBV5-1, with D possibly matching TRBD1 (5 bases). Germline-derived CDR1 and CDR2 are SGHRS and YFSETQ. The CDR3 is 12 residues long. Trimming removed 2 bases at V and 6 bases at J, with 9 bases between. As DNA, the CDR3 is TGCGCCAGCAGCTTCTCAAGGGGCGAGCAGTACTTC. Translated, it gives CASSFSRGEQYF.

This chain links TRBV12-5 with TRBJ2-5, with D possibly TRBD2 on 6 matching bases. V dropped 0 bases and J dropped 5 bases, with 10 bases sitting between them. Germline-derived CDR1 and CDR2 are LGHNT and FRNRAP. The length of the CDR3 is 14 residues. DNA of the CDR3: TGTGCTAGTGGTTTGGTACCTAGCGATGAGACCCAGTACTTC. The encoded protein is CASGLVPSDETQYF.

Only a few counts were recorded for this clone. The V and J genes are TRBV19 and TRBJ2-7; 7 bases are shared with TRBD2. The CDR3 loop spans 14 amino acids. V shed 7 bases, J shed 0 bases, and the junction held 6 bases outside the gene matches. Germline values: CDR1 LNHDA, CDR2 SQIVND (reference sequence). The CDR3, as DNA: TGTGCCAGTACCGCCGGGGGGAACTCCTACGAGCAGTACTTC. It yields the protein CASTAGGNSYEQYF. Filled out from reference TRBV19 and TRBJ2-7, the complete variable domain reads DGGITQSPKYLFRKEGQNVTLSCEQNLNHDAMYWYRQDPGQGLRLIYYSQIVNDFQKGDIAEGYSVSREKKESFPLTVTSAQKNPTAFYLCASTAGGNSYEQYFGPGTRLTVT.

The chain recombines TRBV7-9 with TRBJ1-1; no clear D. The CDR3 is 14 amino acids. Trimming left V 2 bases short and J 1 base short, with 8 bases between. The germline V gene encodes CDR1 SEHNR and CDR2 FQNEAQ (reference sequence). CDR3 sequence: CASSLREGNTEAFF. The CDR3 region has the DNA TGTGCCAGCAGCTTACGGGAGGGGAACACTGAAGCTTTCTTT.

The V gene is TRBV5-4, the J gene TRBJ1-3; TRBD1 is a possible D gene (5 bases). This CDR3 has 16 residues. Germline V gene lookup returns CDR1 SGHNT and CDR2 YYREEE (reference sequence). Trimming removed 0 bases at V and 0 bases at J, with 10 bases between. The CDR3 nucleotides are TGTGCCAGCAGCTTGGGGCAGGGTAACTCTGGAAACACCATATATTTT. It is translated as CASSLGQGNSGNTIYF.

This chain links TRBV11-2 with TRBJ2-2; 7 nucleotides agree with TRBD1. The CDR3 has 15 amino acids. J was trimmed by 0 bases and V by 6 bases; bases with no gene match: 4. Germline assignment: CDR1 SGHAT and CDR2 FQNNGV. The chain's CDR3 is CASRRQGANTGELFF. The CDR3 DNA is TGTGCCAGCAGAAGACAGGGCGCGAACACCGGGGAGCTGTTTTTT. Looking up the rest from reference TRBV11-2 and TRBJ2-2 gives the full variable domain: EAGVAQSPRYKIIEKRQSVAFWCNPISGHATLYWYQQILGQGPKLLIQFQNNGVVDDSQLPKDRFSAERLKGVDSTLKIQPAKLEDSAVYLCASRRQGANTGELFFGEGSRLTVL.

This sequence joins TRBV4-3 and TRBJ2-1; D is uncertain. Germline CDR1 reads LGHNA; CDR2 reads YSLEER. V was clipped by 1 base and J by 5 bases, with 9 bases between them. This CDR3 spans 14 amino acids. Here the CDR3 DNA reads TGCGCCAGCAGCCAAGGCATCGCGGACAATGAGCAGTTCTTC. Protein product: CASSQGIADNEQFF.

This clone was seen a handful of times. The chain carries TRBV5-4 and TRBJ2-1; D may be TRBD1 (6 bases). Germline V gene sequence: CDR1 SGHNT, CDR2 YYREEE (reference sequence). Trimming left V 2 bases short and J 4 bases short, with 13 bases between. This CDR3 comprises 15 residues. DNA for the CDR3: TGTGCCAGCAGCTTAACAGGGACGTTTTACAATGAGCAGTTCTTC. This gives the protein CASSLTGTFYNEQFF.

Here the CDR3 DNA reads TGTGCCAGCAGTCCCCCCCAGGGATGGGAGACCCAGTACTTC. It yields the protein CASSPPQGWETQYF. V is TRBV28 and J is TRBJ2-5; D is perhaps TRBD1 (5 bases). The germline CDR1 and CDR2 sequences are MDHEN and SYDVKM. CDR3 length equals 14 residues. V was clipped by 5 bases and J by 5 bases, with 15 bases between them.

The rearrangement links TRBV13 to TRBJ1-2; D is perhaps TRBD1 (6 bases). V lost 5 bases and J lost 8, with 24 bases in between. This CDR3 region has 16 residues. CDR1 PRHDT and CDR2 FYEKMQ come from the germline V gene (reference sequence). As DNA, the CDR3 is TGTGCCAGCAGCCCTTCAGGGGTAAGAGAAAAGAGGGGCTACACCTTC. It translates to CASSPSGVREKRGYTF.

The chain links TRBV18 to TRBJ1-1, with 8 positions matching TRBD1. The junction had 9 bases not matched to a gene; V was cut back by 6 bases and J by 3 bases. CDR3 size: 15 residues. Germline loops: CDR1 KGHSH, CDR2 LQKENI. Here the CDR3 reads CASSNRAGQDTEAFF. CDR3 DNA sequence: TGTGCCAGCTCTAACCGGGCGGGACAGGACACTGAAGCTTTCTTT.

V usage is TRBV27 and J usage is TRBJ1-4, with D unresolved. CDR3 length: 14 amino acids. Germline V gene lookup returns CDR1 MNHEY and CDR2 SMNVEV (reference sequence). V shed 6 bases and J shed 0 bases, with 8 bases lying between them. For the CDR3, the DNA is TGTGCCAGCAGGAGGGTGGCAACTAATGAAAAACTGTTTTTT. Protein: CASRRVATNEKLFF.

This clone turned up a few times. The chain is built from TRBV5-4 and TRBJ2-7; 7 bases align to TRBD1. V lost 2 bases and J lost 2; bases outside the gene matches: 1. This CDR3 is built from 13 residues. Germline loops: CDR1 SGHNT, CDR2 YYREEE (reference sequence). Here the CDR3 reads CASSFTGAYEQYF. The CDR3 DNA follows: TGTGCCAGCAGCTTTACAGGGGCCTACGAGCAGTACTTC.